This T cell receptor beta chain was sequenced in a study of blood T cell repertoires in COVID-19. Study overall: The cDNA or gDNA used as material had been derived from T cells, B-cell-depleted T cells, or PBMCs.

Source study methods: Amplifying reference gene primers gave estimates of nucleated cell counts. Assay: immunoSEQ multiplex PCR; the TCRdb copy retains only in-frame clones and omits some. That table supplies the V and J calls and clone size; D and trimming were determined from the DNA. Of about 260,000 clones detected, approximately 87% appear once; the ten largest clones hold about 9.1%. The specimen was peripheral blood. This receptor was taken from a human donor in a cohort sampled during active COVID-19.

CDR3 region: CASSYPGQGPYEQYF. The CDR3 bases are TGTGCCAGCAGTTACCCAGGACAGGGCCCCTACGAGCAGTACTTC. The chain uses TRBV6-2 or TRBV6-3 and TRBJ2-7, with 8 bases aligning to TRBD1. V shed 2 bases and J 2 bases; nucleotides not matched to a gene: 5. This CDR3 region has 15 residues. Germline CDR1 reads MNHEY; CDR2 reads SVGEGT.